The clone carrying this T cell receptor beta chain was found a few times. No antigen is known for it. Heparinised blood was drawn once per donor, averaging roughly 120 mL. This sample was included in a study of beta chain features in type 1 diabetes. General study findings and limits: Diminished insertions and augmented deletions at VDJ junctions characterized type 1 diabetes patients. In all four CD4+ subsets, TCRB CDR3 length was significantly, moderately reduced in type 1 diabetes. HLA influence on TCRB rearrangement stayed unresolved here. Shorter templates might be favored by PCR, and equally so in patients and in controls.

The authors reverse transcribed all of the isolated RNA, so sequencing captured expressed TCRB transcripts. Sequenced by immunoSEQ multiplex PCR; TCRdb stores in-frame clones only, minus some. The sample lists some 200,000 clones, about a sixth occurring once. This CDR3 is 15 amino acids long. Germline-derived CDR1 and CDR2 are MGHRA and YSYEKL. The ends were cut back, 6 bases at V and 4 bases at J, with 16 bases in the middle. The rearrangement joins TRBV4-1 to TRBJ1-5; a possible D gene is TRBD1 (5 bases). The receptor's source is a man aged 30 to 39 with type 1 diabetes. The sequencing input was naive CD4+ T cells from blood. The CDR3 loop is CASSPVGTWNQPQHF. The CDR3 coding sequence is TGCGCCAGCAGTCCCGTGGGGACGTGGAATCAGCCCCAGCATTTT.